This TCR beta chain was retrieved from a study of vaccination and CD4 T cells after COVID-19. Overall study context: Investigators drew the post-COVID samples a median around 100 days after diagnosis, with a range of 35 to 161. Study-wide results and limits: Convalescent patients were relatively few, and early post-infection timepoints were missing.

Noted treatment: 10-day PBMC culture with coronavirus spike peptide pools or control peptides (ViraFEST assay). In the ViraFEST assay, peptide-pool expansion preceded TCR sequencing of expanded clonotypes. In its sample, this clonotype was seen once. The antigen is not known. J lost 7 bases, V lost 5 bases, and 24 bases had no gene match. The CDR3 is 19 amino acids. The germline CDR1 and CDR2 sequences are SGHVS and FQNEAQ. Sequencing of cultured CD4+ T cell DNA used the Oncomine TCR Beta short-read assay. Cultured CD4+ T cells were the source of extracted genomic DNA. TCRdb itself ran the PCR reads through MiXCR, one entry per CDR3 protein. The sample has 11,000 or so distinct CDR3 sequences; about 60% are singletons.

This chain connects TRBV7-8 to TRBJ1-1; 8 bases map to TRBD1. The clonotype was recovered from a human donor who had recovered from COVID-19. Source material: CD4+ T cells from blood, cultured in vitro. CDR3 amino acids: CASSLRLSQGAFGPSEAFF. The CDR3 DNA reads as TGTGCCAGCAGCCTTAGACTTTCGCAGGGGGCGTTTGGTCCTAGTGAAGCTTTCTTT. The variable domain in full, with the rest retrieved from reference TRBV7-8 and TRBJ1-1, is GAGVSQSPRYKVAKRGQDVALRCDPISGHVSLFWYQQALGQGPEFLTYFQNEAQLDKSGLPSDRFFAERPEGSVSTLKIQRTQQEDSAVYLCASSLRLSQGAFGPSEAFFGQGTRLTVV.